Following are 22 T cell receptor beta chains from one sample sequenced in a study of T cell repertoires in aging, cancer and after chemotherapy. TCR beta rearrangements were amplified from peripheral blood genomic DNA. Multiplex touch-down PCR with TRB-A/B primers amplified rearranged V-D-J TRB sequences. TCRdb processed the multiplex PCR reads anew with MiXCR; each CDR3 protein has one entry. The sample holds approximately 20,000 distinct CDR3 sequences, approximately 40% seen once. Input material: blood. The receptors were sampled from a human donor with a solid tumor.

V and J are TRBV6-5 and TRBJ1-2, with 10 bases lining up with TRBD1. The CDR3 length is 14 residues. J lost 4 bases, V lost 5 bases, and 4 bases had no gene match. Looked up from germline, CDR1 is MNHEY and CDR2 is SVGAGI. The CDR3 region has the DNA TGTGCCAGCAGTGACCGACAGGGGGCCTATGGCTACACCTTC. Translation: CASSDRQGAYGYTF.

This clonotype was seen a handful of times. The V gene is TRBV7-6, the J gene TRBJ2-3; TRBD1 is a possible D gene (6 bases). Looked up from germline, CDR1 is SGHVS and CDR2 is FNYEAQ. Trimming removed 5 bases from V and 0 bases from J, with 15 bases in between. There are 16 residues in the CDR3. CDR3 nucleotide sequence: TGTGCCAGCAGCGTCGGACAGACACCTAGCACAGATACGCAGTATTTT. As protein: CASSVGQTPSTDTQYF. Full variable domain (outside the CDR3, taken from reference TRBV7-6 and TRBJ2-3): GAGVSQSPRYKVTKRGQDVALRCDPISGHVSLYWYRQALGQGPEFLTYFNYEAQQDKSGLPNDRFSAERPEGSISTLTIQRTEQRDSAMYRCASSVGQTPSTDTQYFGPGTRLTVL.

The chain joins TRBV7-2 to TRBJ2-1, with 9 bases matching TRBD2. This CDR3 is built from 16 residues. Germline-derived CDR1 and CDR2 are SGHTA and FQGNSA. V lost 1 base and J lost 12; bases outside the gene matches: 13. The CDR3 loop reads CASSLVSGLAAAAQFF. Here the CDR3 DNA reads TGTGCCAGCAGCTTAGTTTCGGGACTAGCAGCAGCAGCGCAGTTCTTC.

This chain uses TRBV10-3 with TRBJ1-1; D is perhaps TRBD1 (5 bases). Trimming removed 0 bases from V and 5 bases from J, with 7 bases in between. This CDR3 has 13 residues. Looked up from germline, CDR1 is ENHRY and CDR2 is SYGVKD. The CDR3 nucleotides are TGTGCCATCAGTGAGTCGGCAGGGACTGAAGCTTTCTTT. It specifies CAISESAGTEAFF.

The chain joins TRBV5-6 to TRBJ1-3, with 9 bases that match TRBD1. This CDR3 is built from 16 residues. Germline V gene data show CDR1 as SGHDT and CDR2 as YYEEEE. Trimming cost V 4 bases and J 1 base; bases outside gene matches: 6. CDR3 sequence (DNA): TGTGCCAGCAGCCCGAGGACAGGGGTTTCTGGAAACACCATATATTTT. This encodes CASSPRTGVSGNTIYF.

The chain couples TRBV15 to TRBJ2-7; D remains unclear. The germline V gene has CDR1 LNHNV and CDR2 YYDKDF (reference sequence). CDR3 length equals 14 residues. Trimming shortened V by 10 bases and J by 0 bases, and 16 bases separated the two germline ends. The CDR3 sequence is CASSARRSSYEQYF. CDR3 bases: TGTGCCAGCTCTGCTCGACGGAGCTCCTACGAGCAGTACTTC.

This chain connects TRBV6-2 or TRBV6-3 to TRBJ1-1; D perhaps matches TRBD1 (5 bases). V lost 5 bases and J lost 5, with 18 bases in between. The CDR3 contains 15 residues. Germline V gives CDR1 MNHEY, CDR2 SVGEGT. CDR3 nucleotide sequence: TGTGCCAGCAGTCCCGCCGTGGGGGGACGAACTGAAGCTTTCTTT. It codes for CASSPAVGGRTEAFF.

The chain couples TRBV11-1 to TRBJ2-5; D remains ambiguous. Germline CDR1 SGHAT, CDR2 FQDESV (reference sequence). The CDR3 runs to 14 residues. V lost 1 base to trimming and J lost 4 bases, with 10 bases between them. The CDR3 here is CASSLVRIGETQYF. CDR3 coding DNA: TGTGCCAGCAGCTTAGTTAGGATCGGAGAGACCCAGTACTTC.

The chain is built from TRBV10-3 and TRBJ2-1, with TRBD2 identical over 10 bases. Germline V gene lookup returns CDR1 ENHRY and CDR2 SYGVKD. There are 16 residues in the CDR3. V shed 6 bases, J shed 4 bases, and the junction held 9 bases outside the gene matches. The CDR3 DNA sequence: TGTGCCATCAGGGCTCAAGGACTAGCGGCTTACAATGAGCAGTTCTTC. The encoded protein is CAIRAQGLAAYNEQFF.

This clonotype showed up just a few times. This rearrangement joins TRBV6-5 to TRBJ1-1; possible D gene TRBD1, 5 bases. The CDR3 runs 17 residues. The germline gives CDR1 MNHEY, CDR2 SVGAGI. V shed 6 bases and J shed 2 bases, with 22 bases lying between them. Written as DNA, the CDR3 is TGTGCCAGCAGCCCCTGGGTCTCAGGGTCCTTCAACACTGAAGCTTTCTTT. Translating it yields CASSPWVSGSFNTEAFF.

This chain links TRBV5-1 with TRBJ1-1; D call uncertain. CDR1 and CDR2 (germline): SGHRS, YFSETQ. CDR3 length: 14 residues. Trimming left V 0 bases short and J 1 base short, with 7 bases between. The CDR3 nucleotides are TGCGCCAGCAGCTTGGACTTCCAGAACACTGAAGCTTTCTTT. Residues: CASSLDFQNTEAFF.

V and J are TRBV6-6 and TRBJ2-7; D may be TRBD1 (6 bases). Trimming cost V 6 bases and J 2 bases, with 23 bases left between them. This CDR3 has 17 amino acids. Germline V gene lookup returns CDR1 MNHNY and CDR2 SVGAGI (reference sequence). CDR3: CASSQFPTGRTTYEQYF. DNA of the CDR3: TGTGCCAGCAGCCAATTCCCCACAGGGCGAACGACCTACGAGCAGTACTTC.

As to this clonotype: A junction end diverges from the germline sequence, so it may reflect a read error. The V gene is TRBV5-3, the J gene TRBJ2-7, with TRBD1 matching over 7 bases. TRBV5-3 qualifies as an ORF whose function is uncertain. The CDR3 loop spans 15 amino acids. The CDR3 nucleotides read TGCGCCAGCAGCTTACGCCAGGGGGAGCGACGGGGGCAGTACTTC. It yields the protein CASSLRQGERRGQYF.

The chain is built from TRBV5-1 and TRBJ2-5; the D gene is possibly TRBD2 (6 bases). Germline V gives CDR1 SGHRS, CDR2 YFSETQ. Trimming shortened V by 4 bases and J by 5 bases, and 15 bases separated the two germline ends. The CDR3 spans 14 residues. CDR3 bases: TGCGCCAGCAGCCCGCCTTCTAGCGATGAGACCCAGTACTTC. This codes for CASSPPSSDETQYF.

This clonotype is medium-sized. The CDR3 bases are TGTGCCAGCAGTTACGGGGAAACTGAAGTAAATGAGCAGTTCTTC. It is translated as CASSYGETEVNEQFF. The chain has TRBV6-5 and TRBJ2-1; D unresolved. V was trimmed by 2 bases and J by 7 bases, leaving 15 bases between them. This CDR3 spans 15 amino acids. The V gene's germline CDR1 is MNHEY and CDR2 SVGAGI.

This clonotype was observed a few times. This chain connects TRBV6-1 to TRBJ1-5; 9 positions agree with TRBD1. The CDR3 is 14 amino acids. Germline CDR1 MNHNS, CDR2 SASEGT. Trimming cost V 7 bases and J 6 bases; bases outside gene matches: 7. CDR3: CASTSQGAGQPQHF. The CDR3 nucleotides read TGTGCCAGCACTTCACAGGGGGCGGGTCAGCCCCAGCATTTT.

The genes are TRBV6-2 or TRBV6-3 and TRBJ2-7; 9 nucleotides line up with TRBD1. The trim removed 8 bases at V and 7 bases at J, leaving 15 bases unmatched. Germline V CDR1 and CDR2: MNHEY, SVGEGT. The CDR3 has 15 amino acids. In DNA, the CDR3 is TGTGCCAGCCAATACTTCCTACAGGGGGCGGGTGAGCAGTACTTC. Translated: CASQYFLQGAGEQYF.

By share of the sample, this clonotype is medium-sized (0.01 to 0.1%). The chain has TRBV30 and TRBJ2-7, with D possibly being TRBD1 (6 bases). The CDR3 loop spans 14 amino acids. V gave up 0 bases and J gave up 2 bases, with 11 bases separating them. In germline, CDR1 is GTSNPN, CDR2 SVGIG (reference sequence). The DNA of the CDR3 is TGTGCCTGGAGTGTGGGGCAGGGGACCTACGAGCAGTACTTC. Residues: CAWSVGQGTYEQYF.

This clonotype was observed a few times. V gene TRBV30 combines with J gene TRBJ1-5; D perhaps matches TRBD1 (6 bases). Germline V gives CDR1 GTSNPN, CDR2 SVGIG (reference sequence). V dropped 3 bases and J dropped 6 bases, with 15 bases sitting between them. CDR3 length equals 14 residues. CDR3 coding DNA: TGTGCCTGGAGCATTAACGGGGGCGGTCAGCCCCAGCATTTT. It specifies CAWSINGGGQPQHF.

This sequence joins TRBV27 and TRBJ1-5, with D uncertain. Germline V CDR1 and CDR2: MNHEY, SMNVEV (reference sequence). V dropped 2 bases and J dropped 4 bases, with 9 bases sitting between them. This CDR3 is 14 amino acids long. CDR3 nucleotide sequence: TGTGCCAGCAGTTTAGGACGCAGAAATCAGCCCCAGCATTTT. The encoded protein is CASSLGRRNQPQHF.

By share, this clonotype counts as medium-sized (0.01 to 0.1%). This chain uses TRBV29-1 with TRBJ2-6; D tentatively fits TRBD1 or TRBD2 (5 bases each). The CDR3 covers 14 residues. Germline assignment: CDR1 SQVTM and CDR2 ANQGSEA. Deletions cut 6 bases from V and 0 bases from J, with 9 bases between. The CDR3 loop reads CSVGRDSGANVLTF. The CDR3 region has the DNA TGCAGCGTGGGACGTGACTCTGGGGCCAACGTCCTGACTTTC.

In this sample, this clonotype turned up a few times. V gene TRBV11-1 combines with J gene TRBJ2-1, with TRBD1 identical over 7 bases. The CDR3 consists of 12 residues. CDR1 and CDR2 from the germline V gene are SGHAT and FQDESV (reference sequence). V gave up 5 bases and J gave up 14 bases; unmatched junction bases: 9. The CDR3 reads CASSQGQHREFF. For the CDR3, the DNA is TGTGCCAGCAGCCAGGGACAGCATCGGGAGTTCTTC.